This T cell receptor beta chain derives from a study of blood T cells in healthy people across ages. About the research overall: Capturing about one barcoded beta molecule per two T cells was achieved by template switching. Findings and caveats of the study: CMV infection status of these donors was not known.

This clonotype occurred a few times. Its target is unknown. Germline loops: CDR1 SGHTA, CDR2 FQGNSA. V was cut by 0 bases and J by 3 bases, with 8 bases left in between. This CDR3 region has 14 residues. Primed by a sample-barcoded 5' primer and a J-beta primer mix, a second PCR proceeded for 7 to 11 cycles. MiXCR, applied by TCRdb to the 5' RACE reads, yields one record per CDR3 protein. The table includes around 1,600,000 distinct CDR3 sequences, around 40% detected once. The chain joins TRBV7-2 to TRBJ2-5; D gene uncertain. The sequence was obtained from a woman aged 18 to 35 in good health. The source material was blood. In DNA, the CDR3 is TGTGCCAGCAGCTTAGCCGGGCCAGAAGAGACCCAGTACTTC. Amino acids: CASSLAGPEETQYF.